This T cell receptor beta chain comes out of a study of blood T cells in healthy people across ages. Study-wide points: Relative to aged donors, long-lived donors carried more naive CD4+ cells and displayed higher diversity.

The second PCR ran about 6 to 12 cycles with a sample-barcoded 5' primer and J-beta primers. TCRdb itself ran the 5' RACE reads through MiXCR, one entry per CDR3 protein. In the table there are about 640,000 distinct CDR3 sequences, roughly 58% of which are singletons. Caucasian, healthy and from Russia, the donors were aged between about 6 and 90. The CDR3 spans 15 residues. CDR1 and CDR2 (germline): SGHVS, FNYEAQ. Trimming took 5 bases from V and 3 from J; bases not matched to a gene: 5. This clonotype was detected many times. Its specificity is unknown. Specimen: blood. The chain has TRBV7-6 and TRBJ2-3; 10 positions match TRBD2. The TCR comes from a man between 60 and 75 years old in good health. The CDR3 coding sequence is TGTGCCAGCAGCCCCCAGCGGGGGGGTACAGATACGCAGTATTTT. Its protein product is CASSPQRGGTDTQYF.